A single sample is the source of the 6 T cell receptor beta chains below, sequenced in a study of cytomegalovirus exposure and HLA in healthy donors. PCR involved 60 Vbeta and 13 Jbeta primers. Measured with immunoSEQ multiplex PCR; TCRdb has only the in-frame clones, and not every one. The sample lists about 200,000 clones, approximately 86% occurring once. The sequencing sample was made of PBMCs. These receptors originate from a woman in her thirties in good health and CMV-seronegative.

The DNA of the CDR3 is TGTGCCAGTAGCCCGTGGACAGGGAGCACAGATACGCAGTATTTT. Its translation is CASSPWTGSTDTQYF. The J gene is TRBJ2-3, the V gene TRBV19, with TRBD1 identical over 8 bases. Germline CDR1 and CDR2: LNHDA and SQIVND (reference sequence). The V segment lost 6 bases and the J segment 0 bases; nucleotides outside the gene matches: 5. The CDR3 runs 15 residues.

The J gene is TRBJ2-7, the V gene TRBV28, with D possibly matching TRBD2 (6 bases). Germline V gene sequence: CDR1 MDHEN, CDR2 SYDVKM. The CDR3 runs to 15 residues. Trimming pared 4 bases from V and 4 bases from J, leaving 17 bases between. CDR3 region: CASSSRTLRGYEQYF. Written as DNA, the CDR3 is TGTGCCAGCAGTTCGCGGACGTTACGGGGGTACGAGCAGTACTTC.

This clone has more than one count but fewer than ten. V usage is TRBV5-1 and J usage is TRBJ2-6; 8 bases line up with TRBD1. This CDR3 is built from 17 residues. V dropped 5 bases and J dropped 0; count of bases not matched to a gene: 7. Looked up from germline, CDR1 is SGHRS and CDR2 is YFSETQ. In DNA, the CDR3 is TGCGCCAGCAGTTCCGGGACAGGCTCCTCTGGGGCCAACGTCCTGACTTTC. Translating gives CASSSGTGSSGANVLTF.

CDR3 bases: TGTGCCAGCAGCCCCGGAGCTAGCGGGAGGCACAATGAGCAGTTCTTC. Encoded protein: CASSPGASGRHNEQFF. J is TRBJ2-1 and V is TRBV2; TRBD2 aligns across 11 bases. With 6 bases clipped from V and 5 bases from J, the junction kept 9 bases outside the gene matches. Germline V gene sequence: CDR1 SNHLY, CDR2 FYNNEI. The CDR3 has 16 amino acids.

A note on this clone: Other DNA variants within this sample encode the same CDR3. This chain links TRBV5-1 with TRBJ2-7; D might be TRBD2 (7 bases). V gave up 0 bases and J gave up 5 bases, with 12 bases separating them. Per the germline V gene, CDR1 is SGHRS and CDR2 is YFSETQ. CDR3 length: 14 amino acids. The CDR3 loop is CASSLGGGADEQYF. The CDR3 DNA follows: TGCGCCAGCAGCTTGGGGGGGGGCGCGGACGAGCAGTACTTC.

The chain is built from TRBV18 and TRBJ2-7; 7 bases fit TRBD1. V was pared by 4 bases and J by 7 bases, with 7 bases of the junction left unmatched. The CDR3 is 13 residues long. Looked up from germline, CDR1 is KGHSH and CDR2 is LQKENI. The CDR3 region is CASSQGAAGEQYF. For the CDR3, the DNA is TGTGCCAGCTCACAGGGGGCCGCCGGGGAGCAGTACTTC. The full variable domain, with the rest looked up from reference TRBV18 and TRBJ2-7, is NAGVMQNPRHLVRRRGQEARLRCSPMKGHSHVYWYRQLPEEGLKFMVYLQKENIIDESGMPKERFSAEFPKEGPSILRIQQVVRGDSAAYFCASSQGAAGEQYFGPGTRLTVT.